The 9 T cell receptor beta chains below come from one sample, sequenced in a study of T cell repertoires in cytomegalovirus infection. TCRdb itself ran the reads through MiXCR, one entry per CDR3 protein. The profile shows about 530,000 distinct CDR3 sequences, around a quarter of them singletons. Sequenced input: PBMCs. Every receptor here comes from a human donor in good health (CMV status not recorded). Some clones in this sample may be carry-over from other donors' samples.

J is TRBJ2-2 and V is TRBV6-2 or TRBV6-3, with TRBD2 identical over 11 bases. This CDR3 spans 16 amino acids. With V trimmed by 6 bases and J by 1 base, 4 bases remained unmatched. The germline V gene has CDR1 MNHEY and CDR2 SVGEGT. CDR3 amino acids: CASRPLAGVNTGELFF. The CDR3 DNA sequence: TGTGCCAGCAGGCCACTAGCGGGAGTGAACACCGGGGAGCTGTTTTTT.

This clonotype was seen a few times. The chain is built from TRBV28 and TRBJ1-5; D call uncertain. CDR3 size: 15 residues. Germline assignment: CDR1 MDHEN and CDR2 SYDVKM. The germline V and J ends were trimmed by 3 bases and 4 bases, with 13 bases remaining between them. CDR3: CASSLGRLGNQPQHF. DNA of the CDR3: TGTGCCAGCAGTTTGGGCAGGTTGGGGAATCAGCCCCAGCATTTT.

This clonotype was seen more than once but under ten times. The V and J genes are TRBV6-1 and TRBJ1-5; no reliable D call. CDR1 MNHNS and CDR2 SASEGT come from the germline V gene. The CDR3 runs to 14 residues. V lost 4 bases and J lost 3, with 10 bases in between. The CDR3 loop reads CASSGLPTNQPQHF. The CDR3 DNA is TGTGCCAGCAGTGGTCTACCGACCAATCAGCCCCAGCATTTT.

In its sample, this clonotype was seen many times. The chain links TRBV4-1 to TRBJ1-4, with 9 bases aligning to TRBD1. Trimming took 3 bases from V and 10 from J; bases not matched to a gene: 12. CDR3 size: 16 residues. Germline assignment: CDR1 MGHRA and CDR2 YSYEKL. CDR3 protein: CASSQTRDREGGKLFF. The CDR3 DNA reads TGCGCCAGCAGCCAGACCCGGGACAGGGAGGGTGGAAAACTGTTTTTT.

This clonotype was found once. V and J are TRBV20-1 and TRBJ2-2, with TRBD2 matching over 11 bases. CDR3 length: 19 residues. The germline CDR1 and CDR2 sequences are DFQATT and SNEGSKA (reference sequence). The V and J ends lost 5 bases and 5 bases, in that order; junction bases with no gene match: 19. The CDR3 bases are TGCAGTGCTGCCGGCGATAGCGGGAGGGCCGGGGCTATAACCGGGGAGCTGTTTTTT. Protein product: CSAAGDSGRAGAITGELFF.

This clonotype has a count of ten or more. The chain employs TRBV7-8 and TRBJ2-5; possible D gene TRBD2, 6 bases. V lost 5 bases and J lost 5, with 15 bases in between. The CDR3 spans 14 residues. Per germline, CDR1 SGHVS and CDR2 FQNEAQ. This chain's CDR3 is CASSEGGTSETQYF. The CDR3 DNA reads as TGTGCCAGCAGCGAAGGCGGGACGTCTGAGACCCAGTACTTC. Using reference TRBV7-8 and TRBJ2-5 for the parts outside the CDR3, the full variable domain is GAGVSQSPRYKVAKRGQDVALRCDPISGHVSLFWYQQALGQGPEFLTYFQNEAQLDKSGLPSDRFFAERPEGSVSTLKIQRTQQEDSAVYLCASSEGGTSETQYFGPGTRLLVL.

This chain uses TRBV7-2 with TRBJ2-2; TRBD2 aligns across 8 bases. V lost 7 bases, J lost 1 base, and 5 bases stayed unmatched. From germline, CDR1 is SGHTA and CDR2 FQGNSA. The CDR3 contains 15 residues. The CDR3 coding sequence is TGTGCCAGCAAATGGACTAGCCGGAACACCGGGGAGCTGTTTTTT. Translated, it gives CASKWTSRNTGELFF.

This clonotype has more than one count but fewer than ten. V usage is TRBV7-3 and J usage is TRBJ1-2; D gene uncertain. CDR1 is SGHTA and CDR2 is FQGTGA in the germline V gene. CDR3 length: 15 residues. Trimming stripped 5 bases from V and 0 bases from J, with 13 bases between. The chain's CDR3 is CASSLGPDSNYGYTF. The DNA of the CDR3 is TGTGCCAGCAGCCTCGGGCCAGACTCTAACTATGGCTACACCTTC.

This sequence joins TRBV5-6 and TRBJ2-7; 8 positions agree with TRBD2. J was trimmed by 6 bases and V by 2 bases; bases with no gene match: 10. In germline, CDR1 is SGHDT, CDR2 YYEEEE. The CDR3 loop spans 15 amino acids. CDR3 nucleotide sequence: TGTGCCAGCAGCTTTCGGCGTGCGGGAGGCAGCGAGCAGTACTTC. Encoded protein: CASSFRRAGGSEQYF. The whole variable domain, remainder taken from reference TRBV5-6 and TRBJ2-7, is DAGVTQSPTHLIKTRGQQVTLRCSPKSGHDTVSWYQQALGQGPQFIFQYYEEEERQRGNFPDRFSGHQFPNYSSELNVNALLLGDSALYLCASSFRRAGGSEQYFGPGTRLTVT.